The clone carrying this T cell receptor beta chain has more than one count but fewer than ten. The antigen is not known. This record belongs to a study of radiotherapy plus CTLA-4 blockade in lung cancer. Measured with immunoSEQ multiplex PCR; TCRdb has only the in-frame clones, and not every one. There are tens of thousands of clones in the sample; 76% occur only once, and 2.5% to 3% lies in the top ten. Overall study findings and caveats: Some TCR clones had been derived from tumors. These clones expanded in peripheral blood after radiotherapy plus ipilimumab.

The CDR3 extends over 14 amino acids. Germline CDR1 and CDR2: MNHNS and SASEGT. The ends were cut back, 8 bases at V and 0 bases at J, with 8 bases in the middle. The chain links TRBV6-1 to TRBJ1-6; the D is unclear. The TCR sequence derives from a human donor with non-small cell lung cancer who had a complete response to radiotherapy plus ipilimumab. The specimen was peripheral blood, collected from a patient treated with radiotherapy plus ipilimumab. CDR3 in amino acids: CASGQHSYNSPLHF. The CDR3, as DNA: TGTGCCAGCGGGCAGCACTCCTATAATTCACCCCTCCACTTT.